Described below is a single T cell receptor (beta chain) sequence and its context. Its antigen is currently unknown. The CDR3 totals 16 residues. V gave up 0 bases and J gave up 5 bases, with 16 bases separating them. Germline V gene data show CDR1 as MGHRA and CDR2 as YSYEKL. The sample originates from a study of T cells after yellow fever vaccination. The study, taken as a whole, reports: Peaking on day 5 versus 15, the secondary response was faster but weaker. Detected again after the booster were most primary-vaccination clones, at about 96% CD4 and 88% CD8.

TCRdb independently ran MiXCR on the 5' RACE reads; one entry per CDR3 protein. Among 360,000 or so distinct CDR3 sequences, roughly 12% were seen once, and the ten largest hold more than 15%. This chain links TRBV4-1 with TRBJ1-1; the D gene is possibly TRBD1 (6 bases). The specimen was PBMCs, collected on the day of the first yellow fever vaccination. This clonotype originated in a young man who received the YFV17D yellow fever vaccine. CDR3 nucleotides: TGCGCCAGCAGCCAAGAGGGCAGGGGAAGGAAAACTGAAGCTTTCTTT. This encodes CASSQEGRGRKTEAFF.